The 7 T cell receptor beta chains given below trace back to one sample, sequenced in a study of radiotherapy plus CTLA-4 blockade in lung cancer. Measured with immunoSEQ multiplex PCR; TCRdb has only the in-frame clones, and not every one. The sample has roughly 32,000 clones; 70% are singletons. The sample in question was peripheral blood, obtained from a patient treated with radiotherapy plus ipilimumab. The receptors were gathered from a human donor with non-small cell lung cancer who had stable disease on radiotherapy plus ipilimumab.

J is TRBJ1-2 and V is TRBV15; no firm D call. This CDR3 has 13 residues. Trimming pared 1 base from V and 1 base from J, leaving 4 bases between. Per the germline V gene, CDR1 is LNHNV and CDR2 is YYDKDF (reference sequence). The chain's CDR3 is CATSRGFNYGYTF. In DNA form, the CDR3 reads TGTGCCACCAGCAGAGGCTTTAACTATGGCTACACCTTC.

This chain uses TRBV18 with TRBJ2-1; 7 bases are shared with TRBD2. The V and J ends lost 6 bases and 8 bases, in that order; junction bases with no gene match: 13. The germline V gene encodes CDR1 KGHSH and CDR2 LQKENI. The CDR3 has 15 amino acids. CDR3 in DNA: TGTGCCAGCTCTCCAGGACTAGGAGTGTACGATGAGCAGTTCTTC. This gives the protein CASSPGLGVYDEQFF.

V is TRBV5-4 and J is TRBJ2-5, with a weak D call TRBD1 (7 bases). Trimming stripped 4 bases from V and 1 base from J, with 14 bases between. There are 15 residues in the CDR3. Germline values: CDR1 SGHNT, CDR2 YYREEE (reference sequence). The CDR3 loop is CASSVTGRSQETQYF. In nucleotides, the CDR3 is TGTGCCAGCAGCGTGACAGGGAGGTCCCAAGAGACCCAGTACTTC.

A few counts support this clone. The CDR3 loop is CASTSGELFF. The CDR3 DNA sequence: TGTGCCAGCACATCCGGGGAGCTGTTTTTT. The V gene is TRBV6-5, the J gene TRBJ2-2; unclear D gene. From germline, CDR1 is MNHEY and CDR2 SVGAGI. There are 10 residues in the CDR3. Trimming pared 7 bases from V and 6 bases from J, leaving 3 bases between.

The chain links TRBV10-3 to TRBJ2-5, with TRBD2 identical over 14 bases. The V gene end was trimmed by 10 bases and the J gene end by 3 bases; junction bases not matched to a gene: 7. Germline CDR1 and CDR2: ENHRY and SYGVKD. The CDR3 length is 15 residues. In DNA, the CDR3 is TGTGCCACGACGGGGACTAGCGGGAGAGAAGAGACCCAGTACTTC. It yields the protein CATTGTSGREETQYF.

The chain couples TRBV7-9 to TRBJ2-1; either TRBD1 or TRBD2 may supply D (5 bases each). Germline V gene lookup returns CDR1 SEHNR and CDR2 FQNEAQ (reference sequence). The V end lost 5 bases, the J end lost 4 bases, and 24 bases lay between the germline ends. There are 18 residues in the CDR3. For the CDR3, the DNA is TGTGCCAGCAGCCAGAAATACCACCGGGACCTACTATACAATGAGCAGTTCTTC. This encodes CASSQKYHRDLLYNEQFF.

This clone was counted a few times. The chain couples TRBV7-8 to TRBJ1-4; 9 bases fit TRBD1. The V gene's germline CDR1 is SGHVS and CDR2 FQNEAQ. The CDR3 covers 19 residues. J was trimmed by 3 bases and V by 2 bases; bases with no gene match: 13. DNA of the CDR3: TGTGCCAGCAGCTTAATAGGTGGGACAGGGCAGGGCCCTAATGAAAAACTGTTTTTT. It encodes CASSLIGGTGQGPNEKLFF.